These 20 T cell receptor beta chains were sequenced from one sample in a study of neurological immune-mediated disorders. Via MiXCR, TCRdb re-called the 5' RACE reads, giving one row per CDR3 protein. The data contain about 79,000 distinct CDR3 sequences, about 14% of them singletons. What was sequenced was PBMCs. These receptors were collected from a woman aged 45 to 65 in good health.

This clonotype was recorded many times. The chain couples TRBV7-2 to TRBJ1-6; D may be TRBD1 (5 bases). The germline V gene encodes CDR1 SGHTA and CDR2 FQGNSA. V was pared by 9 bases and J by 7 bases, with 16 bases between. The CDR3 consists of 14 residues. CDR3 sequence (DNA): TGTGCCAGAGCGGCCGGGACGGACAATTCACCCCTCCACTTT. Its translation is CARAAGTDNSPLHF.

This clonotype was found many times. The chain combines TRBV20-1 with TRBJ2-3, with D tentatively TRBD2 (6 bases). With 6 bases removed from V and 6 bases from J, the gap between germline ends came to 13 bases. CDR1 is DFQATT, CDR2 SNEGSKA, per germline (reference sequence). The CDR3 loop spans 12 amino acids. CDR3 DNA: TGCAGTGCCCCCCGGGACTGGGATACGCAGTATTTT. Its translation is CSAPRDWDTQYF.

This clonotype was recorded at least ten times. V gene TRBV10-3 combines with J gene TRBJ2-7; a weak D match, TRBD1 (6 bases). The ends were cut back, 6 bases at V and 1 base at J, with 10 bases in the middle. Germline CDR1 reads ENHRY; CDR2 reads SYGVKD. The CDR3 loop spans 13 amino acids. In nucleotides, the CDR3 is TGTGCCATCAGGAAGGACAGTTCCTACGAGCAGTACTTC. Encoded protein: CAIRKDSSYEQYF.

This clonotype was observed at least ten times. This chain links TRBV6-2 or TRBV6-3 with TRBJ2-7, with D tentatively TRBD1 or TRBD2 (5 bases each). This CDR3 region has 15 residues. Trimming left V 0 bases short and J 3 bases short, with 12 bases between. CDR1 MNHEY and CDR2 SVGEGT come from the germline V gene. CDR3 residues: CASSYSGPENYEQYF. For the CDR3, the DNA is TGTGCCAGCAGTTACTCGGGACCAGAGAACTACGAGCAGTACTTC.

This clonotype was counted ten times or more. The J gene is TRBJ1-1, the V gene TRBV28; the D is unclear. The CDR3 contains 16 residues. CDR1 and CDR2 (germline): MDHEN, SYDVKM. V gave up 5 bases and J gave up 1 base, with 17 bases separating them. The CDR3 reads CASSRDRSGTNTEAFF. The CDR3 region has the DNA TGTGCCAGCAGTCGAGATAGGTCAGGTACGAACACTGAAGCTTTCTTT.

This clonotype occurred many times. The chain's CDR3 is CSVEEGTQETQYF. The CDR3 nucleotides read TGCAGCGTTGAAGAAGGCACACAAGAGACCCAGTACTTC. V usage is TRBV29-1 and J usage is TRBJ2-5, with unresolved D. V lost 0 bases and J lost 2, with 7 bases in between. Germline V gene data show CDR1 as SQVTM and CDR2 as ANQGSEA. The CDR3 extends over 13 amino acids. The variable domain in full, completed from reference TRBV29-1 and TRBJ2-5, reads SAVISQKPSRDICQRGTSLTIQCQVDSQVTMMFWYRQQPGQSLTLIATANQGSEATYESGFVIDKFPISRPNLTFSTLTVSNMSPEDSSIYLCSVEEGTQETQYFGPGTRLLVL.

This clonotype has a count of ten or more. The V gene is TRBV5-1, the J gene TRBJ2-3; TRBD1 agrees at 9 bases. This CDR3 spans 15 amino acids. The germline CDR1 and CDR2 sequences are SGHRS and YFSETQ. V dropped 2 bases and J dropped 1; count of bases not matched to a gene: 2. Written as DNA, the CDR3 is TGCGCCAGCAGCTTACAGGGGGCGCGCACAGATACGCAGTATTTT. It is translated as CASSLQGARTDTQYF.

This chain joins TRBV9 and TRBJ1-1, with no clear D. The CDR3 has 12 residues. Germline CDR1 and CDR2: SGDLS and YYNGEE. V lost 3 bases and J 6 bases, leaving 9 bases between the germline ends. The CDR3: CASSGSKPEAFF. CDR3 DNA sequence: TGTGCCAGCAGCGGGAGCAAGCCTGAAGCTTTCTTT.

This clonotype has at least ten counts. The V and J genes are TRBV7-3 and TRBJ1-1, with D unclear. CDR3 length: 13 residues. The V gene lost 1 base and the J gene lost 3 bases, with 6 bases spanning the gap. Germline loops: CDR1 SGHTA, CDR2 FQGTGA. DNA of the CDR3: TGTGCCAGCAGCTTAAACAGTGACACTGAAGCTTTCTTT. This translates into CASSLNSDTEAFF.

The table lists this clonotype with many counts. This chain uses TRBV5-1 with TRBJ1-3, with D hard to call. Trimming cost V 3 bases and J 0 bases, with 10 bases left between them. The CDR3 runs 15 residues. Germline CDR1 SGHRS, CDR2 YFSETQ. CDR3 sequence: CASSSSGTSGNTIYF. DNA for the CDR3: TGCGCCAGCAGCTCCTCCGGAACCTCTGGAAACACCATATATTTT.

This clonotype appeared many times. This chain uses TRBV10-3 with TRBJ1-5; 9 bases fit TRBD1. The CDR3 consists of 15 residues. Germline CDR1 ENHRY, CDR2 SYGVKD. V lost 2 bases to trimming and J lost 5 bases; unmatched junction nucleotides: 4. The CDR3, as DNA: TGTGCCATCAGTGAGAACCGACAGGGGGATCAGCCCCAGCATTTT. This codes for CAISENRQGDQPQHF.

This clonotype was seen at least ten times. This chain joins TRBV11-3 and TRBJ1-2; 7 bases line up with TRBD1. The CDR3 is 16 amino acids. Germline CDR1 and CDR2: SGHNT and YENEEA. With 0 bases clipped from V and 3 bases from J, the junction kept 7 bases outside the gene matches. CDR3 protein: CASSLEGRQGDYGYTF. The DNA of the CDR3 is TGTGCCAGCAGCTTAGAAGGTCGACAGGGTGACTATGGCTACACCTTC.

The rearrangement links TRBV28 to TRBJ1-1; no definite D call. This CDR3 comprises 13 residues. Germline-derived CDR1 and CDR2 are MDHEN and SYDVKM. V lost 6 bases, J lost 1 base, and 9 bases lay in between. CDR3 amino acids: CASSSHQNTEAFF. The DNA of the CDR3 is TGTGCCAGCAGCTCACACCAGAACACTGAAGCTTTCTTT.

This clonotype was seen at least ten times. The chain recombines TRBV5-1 with TRBJ2-1; 9 nucleotides line up with TRBD2. The germline V gene encodes CDR1 SGHRS and CDR2 YFSETQ. This CDR3 spans 15 amino acids. V trimming: 7 bases; J trimming: 6 bases; junction bases outside the gene matches: 11. The DNA of the CDR3 is TGCGCCAGCGCCGAGACCCGCGGGGGGGGCAATGAGCAGTTCTTC. This encodes CASAETRGGGNEQFF.

V and J are TRBV12-3 or TRBV12-4 and TRBJ1-2; D gene ambiguous. V lost 1 base and J 7 bases, leaving 10 bases between the germline ends. The CDR3 is 13 amino acids. CDR3 sequence reads: CASSLGLRPGYTF. In DNA form, the CDR3 reads TGTGCCAGCAGTTTAGGTCTAAGACCTGGCTACACCTTC.

This clonotype has ten or more counts. The rearrangement links TRBV5-1 to TRBJ2-1; 7 bases align to TRBD2. This CDR3 comprises 15 residues. J lost 5 bases, V lost 1 base, and 6 bases had no gene match. The germline gives CDR1 SGHRS, CDR2 YFSETQ. The chain's CDR3 is CASSLSGVGNNEQFF. The CDR3 DNA sequence: TGCGCCAGCAGCTTGAGCGGGGTGGGGAACAATGAGCAGTTCTTC.

Many counts were recorded for this clonotype. V and J are TRBV5-1 and TRBJ2-1; the match to TRBD1 covers 9 bases. The V gene end was trimmed by 3 bases and the J gene end by 0 bases; junction bases not matched to a gene: 4. The CDR3 sequence is 16 residues long. The germline gives CDR1 SGHRS, CDR2 YFSETQ. The CDR3 protein is CASSWGQGSSYNEQFF. The CDR3 DNA is TGCGCCAGCAGCTGGGGACAGGGAAGCTCCTACAATGAGCAGTTCTTC.

In this sample, this clonotype turned up many times. CDR3 bases: TGCAGTGCTAGTGGCAAGCCTAATGAAAAACTGTTTTTT. Its translation is CSASGKPNEKLFF. The genes are TRBV20-1 and TRBJ1-4, with D unresolved. Germline V gives CDR1 DFQATT, CDR2 SNEGSKA (reference sequence). The CDR3 is 13 amino acids. The V end lost 3 bases, the J end lost 3 bases, and 8 bases lay between the germline ends.

Judged by abundance, this clonotype is medium-sized. CDR3 in DNA: TGCAGTGCTAGAGAATGGAATCAGCCCCAGCATTTT. The encoded protein is CSAREWNQPQHF. The chain recombines TRBV20-1 with TRBJ1-5; D remains unclear. Germline-derived CDR1 and CDR2 are DFQATT and SNEGSKA (reference sequence). V lost 0 bases and J 4 bases, leaving 4 bases between the germline ends. The CDR3 totals 12 residues.

With respect to this clonotype: A clone one base away is much larger, so this may be a read error. The gene calls are TRBV5-5 and TRBJ2-1; D is uncertain. Germline V gives CDR1 SGHKS, CDR2 YYEKEE (reference sequence). V was clipped by 0 bases and J by 5 bases, with 15 bases between them. This CDR3 is 16 amino acids long. The CDR3 loop is CASSLVHPVVDNEQFF. The CDR3 DNA is TGTGCCAGCAGCTTGGTCCATCCGGTGGTGGACAATGAGCAGTTCTTC.